Sequencing of this T cell receptor (beta chain) was carried out in a study of blood T cell repertoires in COVID-19. Study in general: The United States, Italy and Spain provided the acute and convalescent COVID-19 samples. PBMCs, B-cell-depleted T cells, or T cells provided the cDNA or gDNA that made up the material.

There are 15 residues in the CDR3. Trimming removed 3 bases from V and 3 bases from J, with 12 bases in between. From germline, CDR1 is KGHSH and CDR2 LQKENI. Original data processing: Using reference gene primer amplification, nucleated cell counts were estimated. Profiled with immunoSEQ multiplex PCR; TCRdb holds only in-frame clones, not every one. From that table come the V and J calls and clone size; the DNA was used to work out D and trimming. This table holds under 95,000 clones, more than 70% found once. The sequenced sample was peripheral blood. This TCR came from a human donor with acute or convalescent COVID-19. The donor label of this sample is uncertain. V and J are TRBV18 and TRBJ2-1; the D gene is possibly TRBD1 (6 bases). CDR3 DNA sequence: TGTGCCAGCTCACCCTCGACAGGCTTCTACAATGAGCAGTTCTTC. Its translation is CASSPSTGFYNEQFF.